This entry features one T cell receptor beta chain sequence. It has no known antigen specificity. The input lacks base qualities; no much larger clone sits a single base away. A single peripheral blood draw of approximately 100 mL on average was collected from each donor into heparinised tubes. Using a panel that included CD45RO, CCR7, CD25, CD127, CD95 and CD27, naive, central memory, regulatory and stem cell-like memory CD4+ T cells were sorted on a BD FACSAria II. Purity was above 98% for every sorted population. PBMCs were separated immediately by Lymphoprep density gradient centrifugation and were stained directly, without being cultured. To minimize batch effects, samples were stained and sorted in pairs, one healthy donor with one patient per experiment. The data were obtained in a study of beta chain features in type 1 diabetes (dated by TCRdb to about 2018). Concerning the study at large: Mean age, gender distribution, total cell number and subset yield did not differ between patients and healthy donors. Across all samples, 107,917,701 sorted cells were examined, and cell number per subset correlated strongly with RNA yield. The study compared TCRB repertoires of sorted circulating CD4+ T cell subsets between recently diagnosed type 1 diabetes patients and matched healthy donors. Whereas all 30 or so donors provided naive and central memory subsets, regulatory and stem cell-like memory subsets were isolated from just 8 patients and roughly 8 healthy donors. The paper as a whole reports these results and caveats: Patients with type 1 diabetes made fewer insertions and deleted more nucleotides at VDJ recombination sites, implying thymic rearrangement abnormalities. Naive, central memory and regulatory TCRB repertoires appeared to be more alike among patients than among healthy donors. Because small numbers of individuals were included in the HLA sub-analyses, any influence of HLA type on TCRB rearrangement was left unresolved. A moderate but significant shortening of TCRB CDR3 length was observed in type 1 diabetes patients in all four CD4+ subsets. PCR may preferentially amplify shorter templates, but because patient and control samples were amplified and corrected together, any resulting skew would affect both groups equally. Sequencing cDNA rather than genomic DNA could over-represent highly expressing activated cells, although activation and CD3 levels did not differ between groups.

The CDR3 holds 13 amino acids from the cysteine to the phenylalanine. Only the CDR3 DNA stays, 39 bases, in frame from base 1. As encoded in the germline V gene, CDR1 is SQVTM while CDR2 is ANQGSEA. Between the V and J ends, shortened by 1 base and 6 bases respectively, the junction contains 10 bases. All of the isolated RNA was reverse transcribed with the High Capacity cDNA Reverse Transcription Kit, so expressed TCRB transcripts were sequenced. Naive, central memory and regulatory T cell samples underwent deep immunoSEQ sequencing, averaging around 3.6 million total reads per sample. Sorted cells were lysed in RLT buffer, and RNA was extracted using DNase-treated RNeasy Micro or Mini kits according to cell number. To prevent cross-contamination, each cell subset was processed individually, whereas patient and healthy donor samples were processed jointly. TCRB sequences were amplified from cDNA with the immunoSEQ multiplex PCR, producing 87-bp fragments spanning the CDR3 region. Sequencing of the amplicons was done on the Illumina HiSeq platform. In the authors' own workflow: PCR bias was computationally corrected using synthetic template baselines, reads within Hamming distance 2 were collapsed, and singletons that could not be merged were discarded. Reads were aligned against IMGT to assign V, D and J genes, CDR3 length and insertions or deletions at six rearrangement sites. Within each subset, clonotype counts were normalized to the number of sorted cells before true diversity and Gini coefficients were calculated with the tcR R package. The overlap coefficient, calculated on TCRB nucleotide sequences, was used to measure repertoire sharing. Sourced from immuneACCESS, this table was stored by TCRdb with only in-frame sequences that have V and J called. A share of the clones is absent; for the studies checked, an unresolved V gene accounts for under half, and the remainder has no known explanation. That table furnishes V, J and clone size, whereas the DNA furnished D and trimming. The sample table contains about 290,000 clones; only one count was recorded for 8% of them. The ten top clones hold 0.9% to 1.2% of the sample.

The sequence joins TRBV29-1 to TRBJ2-1; TRBD1 is possibly the D segment (6 matching bases). Specimen: central memory CD4+ T cells from blood. The source of this sequence is a woman aged 18-35 years in good health. CDR3 loop: CSVEVGQRNEQFF. The DNA reads as follows: TGCAGCGTTGAAGTGGGACAACGCAATGAGCAGTTCTTC.